This T cell receptor beta chain appears in the sequencing data of a study of shared clonotypes between healthy human individuals. The data were produced by immunoSEQ multiplex PCR, yet TCRdb's version contains in-frame clones alone and is incomplete. In the table there are over 2 million clones, about 90% of which are singletons. Germline V lookup: CDR1 SQVTM, CDR2 ANQGSEA. With 4 bases removed from V and 0 bases from J, the gap between germline ends came to 5 bases. CDR3 size: 12 residues. Notes on this clone: Other DNA sequences in the same sample also yield this CDR3.

The receptor comes from a man aged 18 to 29 in good health. Some clones in this sample may be carry-over from other donors' samples. V gene TRBV29-1 combines with J gene TRBJ2-3; no reliable D call. Sequenced sample: naive CD4+ T cells from PBMCs. Specified subset: CD45RA+ positively selected. CDR3 amino acids: CSVAASTDTQYF. The CDR3 bases are TGCAGCGTTGCGGCGAGCACAGATACGCAGTATTTT.